This TCR beta chain derives from a study of OX40 agonist ivuxolimab in advanced cancers. At the level of the study: Patients got intravenous ivuxolimab at 0.01 to 10 mg/kg every 2 weeks.

V was clipped by 2 bases and J by 1 base; unmatched bases: 3. The CDR3 is 15 amino acids. From germline, CDR1 is SGHDN and CDR2 FVKESK. The table came from immunoSEQ multiplex PCR; TCRdb's copy has only in-frame clones and leaves some out. The data contain 150,000 to 190,000 clones, approximately 94% of them seen just once; the ten biggest clones take up around 0.31%. Of note for this clone: Its specificity is not known.

Overall study results and limits: Partial responders dosed at 0.1-3.0 mg/kg displayed clonal expansion ranking among the lowest.

Peripheral blood came from all dose cohorts at three timepoints. Sample: CD4+ or CD8+ T cells sorted from blood, taken in a trial of the OX40 agonist ivuxolimab. This TCR derives from an adult with an advanced solid tumor such as melanoma, head and neck, liver or kidney cancer. The chain combines TRBV14 with TRBJ2-3; 7 bases align to TRBD2. The CDR3 region has the DNA TGTGCCAGCAGCCAACTAGCGGCCGGCACAGATACGCAGTATTTT. This codes for CASSQLAAGTDTQYF.